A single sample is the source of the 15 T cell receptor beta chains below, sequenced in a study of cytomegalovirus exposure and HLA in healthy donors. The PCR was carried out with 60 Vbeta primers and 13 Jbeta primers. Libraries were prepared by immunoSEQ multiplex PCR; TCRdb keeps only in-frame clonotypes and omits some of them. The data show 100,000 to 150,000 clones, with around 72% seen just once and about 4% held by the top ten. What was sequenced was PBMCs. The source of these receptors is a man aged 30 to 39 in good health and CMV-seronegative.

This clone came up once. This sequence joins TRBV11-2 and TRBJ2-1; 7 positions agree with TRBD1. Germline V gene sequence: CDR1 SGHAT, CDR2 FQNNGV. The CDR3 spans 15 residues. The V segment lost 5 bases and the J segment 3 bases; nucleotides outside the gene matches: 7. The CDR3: CASSPPGQNYNEQFF. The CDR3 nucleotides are TGTGCCAGCAGCCCTCCGGGACAGAACTACAATGAGCAGTTCTTC. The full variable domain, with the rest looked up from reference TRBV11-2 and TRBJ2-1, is EAGVAQSPRYKIIEKRQSVAFWCNPISGHATLYWYQQILGQGPKLLIQFQNNGVVDDSQLPKDRFSAERLKGVDSTLKIQPAKLEDSAVYLCASSPPGQNYNEQFFGPGTRLTVL.

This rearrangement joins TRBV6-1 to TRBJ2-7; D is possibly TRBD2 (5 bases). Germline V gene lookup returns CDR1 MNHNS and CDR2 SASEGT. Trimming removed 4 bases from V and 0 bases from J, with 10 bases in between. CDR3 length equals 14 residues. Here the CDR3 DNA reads TGTGCCAGCAGTGGCCGGGGAAGCTCCTACGAGCAGTACTTC. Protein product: CASSGRGSSYEQYF.

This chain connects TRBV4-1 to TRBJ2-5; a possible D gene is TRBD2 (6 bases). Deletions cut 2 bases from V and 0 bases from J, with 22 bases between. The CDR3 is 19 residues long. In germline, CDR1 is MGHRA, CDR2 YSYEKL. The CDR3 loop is CASSQPNKYRDSDQETQYF. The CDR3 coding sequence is TGCGCCAGCAGCCAACCCAATAAATACCGGGACTCCGACCAAGAGACCCAGTACTTC.

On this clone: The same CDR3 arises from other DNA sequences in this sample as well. The DNA of the CDR3 is TGTGCCAGCAACCTGGACAGGGTGAGCTCACCCCTCCACTTT. It translates to CASNLDRVSSPLHF. The chain recombines TRBV5-8 with TRBJ1-6, with 8 bases aligning to TRBD1. Unmatched junction bases numbered 9, after V lost 6 bases and J lost 10 bases. Germline assignment: CDR1 SGHTS and CDR2 YDEGEE. The CDR3 length is 14 residues.

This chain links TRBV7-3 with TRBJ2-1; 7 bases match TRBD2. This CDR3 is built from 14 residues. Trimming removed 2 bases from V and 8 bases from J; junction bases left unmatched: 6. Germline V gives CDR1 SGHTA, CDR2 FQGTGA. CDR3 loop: CASSLSSSGHEQFF. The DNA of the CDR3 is TGTGCCAGCAGCTTATCTTCTAGCGGCCATGAGCAGTTCTTC. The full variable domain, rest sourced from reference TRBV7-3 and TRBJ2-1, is GAGVSQTPSNKVTEKGKYVELRCDPISGHTALYWYRQSLGQGPEFLIYFQGTGAADDSGLPNDRFFAVRPEGSVSTLKIQRTERGDSAVYLCASSLSSSGHEQFFGPGTRLTVL.

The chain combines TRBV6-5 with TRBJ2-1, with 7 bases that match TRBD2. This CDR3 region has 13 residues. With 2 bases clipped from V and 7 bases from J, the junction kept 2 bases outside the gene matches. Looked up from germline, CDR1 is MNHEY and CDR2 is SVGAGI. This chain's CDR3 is CASSYRRGNEQFF. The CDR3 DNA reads TGTGCCAGCAGTTACCGGCGGGGGAATGAGCAGTTCTTC.

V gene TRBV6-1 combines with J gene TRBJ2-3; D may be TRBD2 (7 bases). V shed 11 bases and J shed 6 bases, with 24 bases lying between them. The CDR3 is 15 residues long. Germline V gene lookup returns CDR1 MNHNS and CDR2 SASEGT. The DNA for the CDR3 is TGTGCCGGGGGGGCGTGGACTGGAGGTAGGGATACGCAGTATTTT. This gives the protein CAGGAWTGGRDTQYF.

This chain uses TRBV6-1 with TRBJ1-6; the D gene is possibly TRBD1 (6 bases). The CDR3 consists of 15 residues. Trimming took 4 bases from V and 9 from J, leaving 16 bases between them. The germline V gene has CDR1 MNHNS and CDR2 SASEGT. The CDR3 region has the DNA TGTGCCAGCAGTGTACAGGGTTACGGAGTTTCACCCCTCCACTTT. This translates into CASSVQGYGVSPLHF.

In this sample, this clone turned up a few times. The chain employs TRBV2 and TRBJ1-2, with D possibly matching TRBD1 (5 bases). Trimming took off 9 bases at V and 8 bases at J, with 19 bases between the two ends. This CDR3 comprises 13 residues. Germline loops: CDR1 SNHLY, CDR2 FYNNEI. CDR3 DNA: TGTGCCAGGGCAGTAGGGGCAGGCAACGGCTACACCTTC. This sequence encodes CARAVGAGNGYTF.

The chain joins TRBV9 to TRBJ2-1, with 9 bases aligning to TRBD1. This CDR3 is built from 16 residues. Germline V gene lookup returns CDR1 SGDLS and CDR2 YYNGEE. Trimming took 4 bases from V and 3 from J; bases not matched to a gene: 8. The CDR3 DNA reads TGTGCCAGCAGCTCCATGGGACAGGGTTACTACAATGAGCAGTTCTTC. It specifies CASSSMGQGYYNEQFF.

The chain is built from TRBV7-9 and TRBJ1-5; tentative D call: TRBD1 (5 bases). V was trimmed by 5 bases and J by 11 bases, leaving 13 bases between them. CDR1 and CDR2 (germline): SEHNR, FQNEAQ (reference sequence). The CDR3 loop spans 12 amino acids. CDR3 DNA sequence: TGTGCCAGCAGCATACAGGACACGGCCCAGCATTTT. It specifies CASSIQDTAQHF.

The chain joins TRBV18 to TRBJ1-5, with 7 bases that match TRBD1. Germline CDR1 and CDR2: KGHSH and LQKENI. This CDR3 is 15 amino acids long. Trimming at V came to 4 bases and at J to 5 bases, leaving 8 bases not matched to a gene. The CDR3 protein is CASSRSRDSYQPQHF. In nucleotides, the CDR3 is TGTGCCAGCTCACGGTCCCGGGACAGTTATCAGCCCCAGCATTTT. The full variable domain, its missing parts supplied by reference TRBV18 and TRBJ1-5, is NAGVMQNPRHLVRRRGQEARLRCSPMKGHSHVYWYRQLPEEGLKFMVYLQKENIIDESGMPKERFSAEFPKEGPSILRIQQVVRGDSAAYFCASSRSRDSYQPQHFGDGTRLSIL.

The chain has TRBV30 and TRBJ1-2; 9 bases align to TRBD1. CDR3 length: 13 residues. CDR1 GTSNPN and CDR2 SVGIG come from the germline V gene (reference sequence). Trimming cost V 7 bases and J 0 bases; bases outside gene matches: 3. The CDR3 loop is CASRQGANYGYTF. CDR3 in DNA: TGTGCCTCGAGACAGGGGGCTAACTATGGCTACACCTTC. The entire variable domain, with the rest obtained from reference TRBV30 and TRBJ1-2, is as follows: SQTIHQWPATLVQPVGSPLSLECTVEGTSNPNLYWYRQAAGRGLQLLFYSVGIGQISSEVPQNLSASRPQDRQFILSSKKLLLSDSGFYLCASRQGANYGYTFGSGTRLTVV.

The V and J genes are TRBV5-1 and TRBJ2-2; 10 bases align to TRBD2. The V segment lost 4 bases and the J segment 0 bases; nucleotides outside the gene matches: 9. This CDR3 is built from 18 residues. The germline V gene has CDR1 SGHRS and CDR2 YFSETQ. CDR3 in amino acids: CASSPRTSGASNTGELFF. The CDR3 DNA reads TGCGCCAGCAGCCCCCGTACTAGCGGGGCGTCGAACACCGGGGAGCTGTTTTTT.

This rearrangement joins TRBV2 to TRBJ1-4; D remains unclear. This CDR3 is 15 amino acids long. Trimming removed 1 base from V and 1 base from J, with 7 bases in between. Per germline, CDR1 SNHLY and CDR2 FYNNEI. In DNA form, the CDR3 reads TGTGCCAGCAGTGAAGGAGGGCGAACTAATGAAAAACTGTTTTTT. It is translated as CASSEGGRTNEKLFF.